The 3 T cell receptor beta chains reported below all come from one sample, sequenced in a study of shared clonotypes between healthy human individuals. The protocol was immunoSEQ multiplex PCR, while the TCRdb copy is restricted to in-frame clones and leaves out a portion. The table records about 1 million clones, approximately 72% of them present only once. The sample consisted of memory CD4+ T cells sorted from blood. The subset: CD45RA-negative fraction. All receptors come from a young man in good health.

This clone has more than one count but fewer than ten. The chain links TRBV11-2 to TRBJ2-7; 12 nucleotides match TRBD2. V shed 5 bases, J shed 4 bases, and the junction held 6 bases outside the gene matches. Germline CDR1 reads SGHAT; CDR2 reads FQNNGV. The CDR3 totals 15 residues. The CDR3 is CASSPASGGAYEQYF. The CDR3 DNA reads TGTGCCAGCAGCCCCGCTAGCGGGGGGGCGTACGAGCAGTACTTC.

On this clone: In the same sample, other DNA sequences code for this CDR3. CDR3: CASSFQGPYEQYF. In DNA form, the CDR3 reads TGTGCCAGCAGCTTCCAGGGACCCTACGAGCAGTACTTC. The chain recombines TRBV7-9 with TRBJ2-7; D is tentatively TRBD1 or TRBD2 (5 bases each). The length of the CDR3 is 13 residues. V lost 3 bases and J lost 2, with 8 bases in between. Germline assignment: CDR1 SEHNR and CDR2 FQNEAQ (reference sequence). Filled out from reference TRBV7-9 and TRBJ2-7, the complete variable domain reads DTGVSQNPRHKITKRGQNVTFRCDPISEHNRLYWYRQTLGQGPEFLTYFQNEAQLEKSRLLSDRFSAERPKGSFSTLEIQRTEQGDSAMYLCASSFQGPYEQYFGPGTRLTVT.

Of note for this clone: This sequence may be a read error, since a much larger clone differs from it by one base. This CDR3 is also generated by other DNA sequences in the sample. This chain connects TRBV27 to TRBJ2-5; D ambiguous. V shed 0 bases and J shed 5 bases, with 1 base lying between them. The CDR3 totals 11 residues. Germline V CDR1 and CDR2: MNHEY, SMNVEV (reference sequence). The CDR3 here is CASSLSETQYF. The CDR3 region has the DNA TGTGCCAGCAGTTTATCCGAGACCCAGTACTTC.